The 5 T cell receptor beta chains presented below share a single source sample, sequenced in a study of T cells in Graves' hyperthyroidism and ophthalmopathy. TCR beta CDR3 region amplification was performed from RNA transcripts. The HTBI primer set was used in a first-round RT-PCR of the TCR CDR3. TCRdb itself ran the multiplex PCR reads through MiXCR, one entry per CDR3 protein. Of about half a million distinct CDR3 sequences in the sample, less than 25% were seen once. The sample comprised blood. These receptors were obtained from a man younger than 30 with Graves' hyperthyroidism.

This clonotype was recorded many times. This chain uses TRBV28 with TRBJ2-7, with D perhaps matching TRBD2 (6 bases). This CDR3 comprises 13 residues. V dropped 2 bases and J dropped 5 bases, with 10 bases sitting between them. CDR1 and CDR2 from the germline V gene are MDHEN and SYDVKM. The CDR3 DNA reads as TGTGCCAGCAGTTTACCCGGGAGCGACGAGCAGTACTTC. It is translated as CASSLPGSDEQYF.

The gene calls are TRBV30 and TRBJ1-1; no clear D gene. Germline lookup yields CDR1 GTSNPN and CDR2 SVGIG (reference sequence). This CDR3 has 13 amino acids. The V end was cut by 4 bases, the J end by 2 bases, with 11 bases between. CDR3 DNA sequence: TGTGCCTGGACCAAAGGCCTAAACACTGAAGCTTTCTTT. Protein sequence: CAWTKGLNTEAFF.

This clonotype has at least ten counts. The chain joins TRBV11-2 to TRBJ2-7; TRBD1 is a possible D gene (5 bases). CDR1 and CDR2 from the germline V gene are SGHAT and FQNNGV. The germline V and J ends were trimmed by 0 bases and 9 bases, with 12 bases remaining between them. The CDR3 consists of 13 residues. Here the CDR3 DNA reads TGTGCCAGCAGCTTAGATGATTGGGGCGTGCAGTACTTC. It encodes CASSLDDWGVQYF.

The rearrangement joins TRBV27 to TRBJ2-5; 8 nucleotides align to TRBD2. The ends lost 5 bases at V and 0 bases at J; junction bases unmatched: 11. Germline V gene lookup returns CDR1 MNHEY and CDR2 SMNVEV (reference sequence). The CDR3 spans 17 residues. The chain's CDR3 is CASSPPWGGGYQETQYF. CDR3 sequence (DNA): TGTGCCAGCAGTCCACCCTGGGGCGGGGGGTACCAAGAGACCCAGTACTTC.

This clonotype showed up many times. This may be a read error: a much more frequent sequence differs by one nucleotide. The rearrangement uses TRBV6-1 and TRBJ1-1; D possibly corresponds to TRBD1 (6 bases). Germline CDR1 and CDR2: MNHNS and SASEGT. This CDR3 contains 13 residues. The CDR3 nucleotides read TGTGCCGGCGGGGGGGCGCAAGGCACTGAAGCTTCCTTT. Translating gives CAGGGAQGTEASF.